The 27 T cell receptor beta chains listed next were all sequenced from one sample in a study of T cell changes during pregnancy in multiple sclerosis (dated 2019 in TCRdb). Library prep was done by the immunoSEQ multiplex PCR assay. The clones in this table, taken by TCRdb from immuneACCESS, are in-frame only. Not every clone is retained; where verified, under half of the shortfall comes from an unresolved V gene, and the cause of the rest is unknown. The sample table lists about 100,000 clones, roughly 92% of them with a count of one. Of the sample, 1% to 1.5% falls within the top ten clones. Material: peripheral blood, obtained in the second trimester of pregnancy. These receptors all stem from a female donor with multiple sclerosis, enrolled in a pregnancy study.

This chain joins TRBV7-9 and TRBJ1-2; 11 positions agree with TRBD1. The CDR3 has 15 amino acids. V dropped 6 bases and J dropped 2; count of bases not matched to a gene: 5. CDR1 is SEHNR and CDR2 is FQNEAQ in the germline V gene (reference sequence). The CDR3 DNA reads as TGTGCCAGCAGGCTCGGGACAGGGGGAAACTATGGCTACACCTTC. Protein sequence: CASRLGTGGNYGYTF. The full variable domain, its missing parts supplied by reference TRBV7-9 and TRBJ1-2, is DTGVSQNPRHKITKRGQNVTFRCDPISEHNRLYWYRQTLGQGPEFLTYFQNEAQLEKSRLLSDRFSAERPKGSFSTLEIQRTEQGDSAMYLCASRLGTGGNYGYTFGSGTRLTVV.

The genes are TRBV7-9 and TRBJ2-7, with 7 bases aligning to TRBD1. CDR1 and CDR2 from the germline V gene are SEHNR and FQNEAQ (reference sequence). CDR3 length: 15 amino acids. The V and J ends lost 5 bases and 0 bases, in that order; junction bases with no gene match: 7. In DNA, the CDR3 is TGTGCCAGCAGCCCGGGGACAGAAGACTCCTACGAGCAGTACTTC. Its protein is CASSPGTEDSYEQYF. The whole variable domain, remainder taken from reference TRBV7-9 and TRBJ2-7, is DTGVSQNPRHKITKRGQNVTFRCDPISEHNRLYWYRQTLGQGPEFLTYFQNEAQLEKSRLLSDRFSAERPKGSFSTLEIQRTEQGDSAMYLCASSPGTEDSYEQYFGPGTRLTVT.

The genes are TRBV7-6 and TRBJ2-3; D might be TRBD2 (5 bases). V shed 1 base and J shed 2 bases, with 16 bases lying between them. Germline V gene data show CDR1 as SGHVS and CDR2 as FNYEAQ. The length of the CDR3 is 17 residues. CDR3 sequence: CASSLGRRPSITDTQYF. In nucleotides, the CDR3 is TGTGCCAGCAGCTTAGGAAGGAGGCCCTCCATCACAGATACGCAGTATTTT.

CDR3 residues: CASSVGPTQETQYF. In nucleotides, the CDR3 is TGTGCCAGCAGCGTAGGGCCAACCCAAGAGACCCAGTACTTC. The V and J genes are TRBV9 and TRBJ2-5; unclear D gene. V was trimmed by 0 bases and J by 1 base, leaving 7 bases between them. Germline CDR1 SGDLS, CDR2 YYNGEE. This CDR3 has 14 residues. The full variable domain, completed using reference TRBV9 and TRBJ2-5, is DSGVTQTPKHLITATGQRVTLRCSPRSGDLSVYWYQQSLDQGLQFLIQYYNGEERAKGNILERFSAQQFPDLHSELNLSSLELGDSALYFCASSVGPTQETQYFGPGTRLLVL.

The V and J genes are TRBV7-8 and TRBJ2-2, with TRBD2 identical over 8 bases. The CDR3 has 15 residues. The germline V gene encodes CDR1 SGHVS and CDR2 FQNEAQ. Trimming at V came to 1 base and at J to 6 bases, leaving 4 bases not matched to a gene. The CDR3 DNA reads TGTGCCAGCAGCTTAGTCGGGAGGGGGGCCGGGGAGCTGTTTTTT. Translating gives CASSLVGRGAGELFF.

This chain connects TRBV18 to TRBJ2-7; 9 positions agree with TRBD1. Germline trimming cut 2 bases from V and 7 bases from J; bases unmatched to any gene: 6. This CDR3 comprises 14 residues. Per the germline V gene, CDR1 is KGHSH and CDR2 is LQKENI. The CDR3 protein is CASSPRDRVGEQYF. The DNA of the CDR3 is TGTGCCAGCTCACCAAGGGACAGGGTGGGGGAGCAGTACTTC. The entire variable domain, with the rest obtained from reference TRBV18 and TRBJ2-7, is as follows: NAGVMQNPRHLVRRRGQEARLRCSPMKGHSHVYWYRQLPEEGLKFMVYLQKENIIDESGMPKERFSAEFPKEGPSILRIQQVVRGDSAAYFCASSPRDRVGEQYFGPGTRLTVT.

V is TRBV27 and J is TRBJ2-1; 10 nucleotides agree with TRBD2. The ends lost 1 base at V and 7 bases at J; junction bases unmatched: 7. Germline V gene sequence: CDR1 MNHEY, CDR2 SMNVEV (reference sequence). There are 16 residues in the CDR3. The CDR3 reads CASSLLASGSQNEQFF. CDR3 nucleotide sequence: TGTGCCAGCAGTTTATTGGCTAGCGGGAGTCAAAATGAGCAGTTCTTC.

The V gene is TRBV13, the J gene TRBJ1-2; unclear D gene. The germline CDR1 and CDR2 sequences are PRHDT and FYEKMQ (reference sequence). Trimming stripped 2 bases from V and 4 bases from J, with 11 bases between. This CDR3 is 14 amino acids long. The CDR3 protein is CASSLPPSGYGYTF. In DNA form, the CDR3 reads TGTGCCAGCAGCTTACCACCTTCGGGCTATGGCTACACCTTC.

This chain uses TRBV5-1 with TRBJ1-1, with D unclear. The CDR3 runs to 13 residues. The V end was cut by 2 bases, the J end by 1 base, with 6 bases between. The germline V gene encodes CDR1 SGHRS and CDR2 YFSETQ. CDR3 sequence: CASSFNRNTEAFF. The CDR3 nucleotides read TGCGCCAGCAGCTTTAACAGGAACACTGAAGCTTTCTTT.

The chain joins TRBV27 to TRBJ2-2; no reliable D call. Germline assignment: CDR1 MNHEY and CDR2 SMNVEV (reference sequence). The V end was cut by 3 bases, the J end by 5 bases, with 7 bases between. The CDR3 totals 13 residues. CDR3: CASSLARTGELFF. As DNA, the CDR3 is TGTGCCAGCAGTTTGGCCAGAACCGGGGAGCTGTTTTTT.

The chain uses TRBV7-3 and TRBJ2-3, with 15 bases lining up with TRBD2. CDR3 size: 17 residues. Germline V gene data show CDR1 as SGHTA and CDR2 as FQGTGA. With 4 bases clipped from V and 1 base from J, the junction kept 3 bases outside the gene matches. Written as DNA, the CDR3 is TGTGCCAGCAGCTCCCGGACTAGCGGGAGGGGCACAGATACGCAGTATTTT. Protein sequence: CASSSRTSGRGTDTQYF.

V is TRBV2 and J is TRBJ2-7; TRBD2 aligns across 7 bases. After removal of 7 bases from V and 4 bases from J, the junction contained 4 bases not matched to a gene. Germline loops: CDR1 SNHLY, CDR2 FYNNEI. The CDR3 is 12 residues long. The CDR3 DNA follows: TGTGCCAGCATCGCGGGGGTGTACGAGCAGTACTTC. It encodes CASIAGVYEQYF.

This chain uses TRBV6-4 with TRBJ2-6; D is unclear. Germline values: CDR1 MRHNA, CDR2 SNTAGT. The CDR3 extends over 14 amino acids. The V end was cut by 6 bases, the J end by 0 bases, with 6 bases between. The CDR3 sequence is CASSYSSGANVLTF. The CDR3 DNA is TGTGCCAGCAGCTACAGCTCTGGGGCCAACGTCCTGACTTTC.

This chain links TRBV15 with TRBJ1-4, with TRBD1 matching 10 bases. V lost 8 bases to trimming and J lost 8 bases; unmatched junction nucleotides: 11. Germline V gives CDR1 LNHNV, CDR2 YYDKDF (reference sequence). The CDR3 spans 15 residues. The CDR3 reads CATHRDRGIEEKLFF. Written as DNA, the CDR3 is TGTGCCACCCACCGGGACAGGGGAATTGAAGAAAAACTGTTTTTT.

The genes are TRBV2 and TRBJ2-1, with 8 bases that match TRBD1. The CDR3 covers 13 residues. CDR1 and CDR2 from the germline V gene are SNHLY and FYNNEI. V was pared by 9 bases and J by 3 bases, with 4 bases of the junction left unmatched. Here the CDR3 DNA reads TGTGCCAGTCCGGGACAGGACTACAATGAGCAGTTCTTC. Encoded protein: CASPGQDYNEQFF.

This chain connects TRBV7-6 to TRBJ2-1; 8 positions agree with TRBD2. Germline CDR1 reads SGHVS; CDR2 reads FNYEAQ. The CDR3 extends over 16 amino acids. Trimming removed 5 bases from V and 2 bases from J; junction bases left unmatched: 8. The CDR3 bases are TGTGCCAGCAGCCTAAGCGGGAGTCGGGCCTACAATGAGCAGTTCTTC. Its protein is CASSLSGSRAYNEQFF.

A remark on this clone: Mismatch with germline at one junction end may stem from a read error. The chain couples TRBV27 to TRBJ1-1; 7 bases are a match to TRBD1. Germline V gene sequence: CDR1 MNHEY, CDR2 SMNVEV (reference sequence). The CDR3 is made up of 14 amino acids. The CDR3 bases are TGTGCCAGCAGTTTCGACAGGGTGAAAACTGAAGCTTTCTTT. Its protein is CASSFDRVKTEAFF.

The V and J genes are TRBV5-1 and TRBJ2-5, with D possibly matching TRBD1 (5 bases). V lost 4 bases to trimming and J lost 5 bases, with 15 bases between them. The CDR3 sequence is 14 residues long. CDR1 and CDR2 from the germline V gene are SGHRS and YFSETQ. In DNA, the CDR3 is TGCGCCAGCAGCGTGGACACCATGGTTGAGACCCAGTACTTC. It translates to CASSVDTMVETQYF.

V gene TRBV6-5 combines with J gene TRBJ2-7, with 7 bases matching TRBD2. Trimming cost V 6 bases and J 6 bases; bases outside gene matches: 14. The CDR3 runs 15 residues. Germline V gene lookup returns CDR1 MNHEY and CDR2 SVGAGI. CDR3 sequence: CASRDALGGTGEQYF. CDR3 nucleotides: TGTGCCAGCAGGGATGCTTTGGGAGGGACGGGCGAGCAGTACTTC.

The chain is built from TRBV6-1 and TRBJ1-1; a weak D match, TRBD1 (5 bases). CDR1 and CDR2 from the germline V gene are MNHNS and SASEGT. The V and J ends lost 2 bases and 8 bases respectively, with 12 bases between them. CDR3 length: 13 amino acids. The CDR3 sequence is CASSEWGGAEAFF. DNA of the CDR3: TGTGCCAGCAGTGAATGGGGAGGGGCCGAAGCTTTCTTT.

V is TRBV19 and J is TRBJ1-1; 10 bases align to TRBD1. V dropped 8 bases and J dropped 3; count of bases not matched to a gene: 9. CDR3 length: 15 amino acids. Germline loops: CDR1 LNHDA, CDR2 SQIVND (reference sequence). The CDR3 loop reads CASSTSGQGYTEAFF. Here the CDR3 DNA reads TGTGCCAGTTCAACCTCGGGACAGGGGTACACTGAAGCTTTCTTT.

The chain links TRBV25-1 to TRBJ2-4; weak D call: TRBD2 (6 bases). Deletions cut 7 bases from V and 8 bases from J, with 18 bases between. Germline CDR1 MGHDK, CDR2 SYGVNS. There are 14 residues in the CDR3. The CDR3 loop reads CASMGVGWGDIQYF. CDR3 in DNA: TGTGCCAGCATGGGGGTTGGCTGGGGGGACATTCAGTACTTC.

This sequence joins TRBV28 and TRBJ2-5; TRBD1 is a possible D gene (5 bases). Looked up from germline, CDR1 is MDHEN and CDR2 is SYDVKM. The CDR3 length is 13 residues. Trimming took off 3 bases at V and 4 bases at J, with 9 bases between the two ends. In nucleotides, the CDR3 is TGTGCCAGCAGTTTGACAGTCGCAGAGACCCAGTACTTC. Translation gives CASSLTVAETQYF.

This chain connects TRBV6-5 to TRBJ1-5; D gene ambiguous. Per germline, CDR1 MNHEY and CDR2 SVGAGI. The length of the CDR3 is 13 residues. Trimming removed 2 bases at V and 6 bases at J, with 8 bases between. CDR3 DNA: TGTGCCAGCAGTTACACACCCAGTCAGCCCCAGCATTTT. It yields the protein CASSYTPSQPQHF.

This clone has just a few counts. V gene TRBV5-1 combines with J gene TRBJ1-2; TRBD1 matches 7 bases. The CDR3 contains 14 residues. J was trimmed by 2 bases and V by 4 bases; bases with no gene match: 5. CDR1 and CDR2 from the germline V gene are SGHRS and YFSETQ. Here the CDR3 reads CASSMGTANYGYTF. The DNA of the CDR3 is TGCGCCAGCAGCATGGGGACAGCGAACTATGGCTACACCTTC.

This clone was picked up a small number of times. The chain combines TRBV5-1 with TRBJ1-1; TRBD1 matches 10 bases. From germline, CDR1 is SGHRS and CDR2 YFSETQ. V shed 4 bases, J shed 4 bases, and the junction held 1 base outside the gene matches. The length of the CDR3 is 13 residues. The CDR3 here is CASSRTGGTEAFF. In nucleotides, the CDR3 is TGCGCCAGCAGCAGGACAGGGGGCACTGAAGCTTTCTTT.

V gene TRBV5-1 combines with J gene TRBJ2-1, with 9 bases lining up with TRBD1. This CDR3 region has 16 residues. Germline V gene lookup returns CDR1 SGHRS and CDR2 YFSETQ. Trimming removed 7 bases from V and 6 bases from J; junction bases left unmatched: 14. The CDR3: CASRTGGAVPINEQFF. CDR3 coding DNA: TGCGCCAGCCGAACAGGGGGCGCGGTCCCCATCAATGAGCAGTTCTTC.